One sample yielded the 25 T cell receptor beta chains listed below, sequenced in a study of cytomegalovirus exposure and HLA in healthy donors. Vbeta (60) and Jbeta (13) primers were used in the PCR. Only in-frame clones appear in the TCRdb table, and some are missing; sequencing was by immunoSEQ multiplex PCR. The sample lists some 180,000 clones; 75% to 85% were seen once. Sequencing was done on a sample of PBMCs. These receptors originate from a woman in her sixties in good health and CMV-seropositive.

The count of this clone is one. This chain uses TRBV7-3 with TRBJ2-2; 14 nucleotides align to TRBD2. Trimming cost V 5 bases and J 6 bases; bases outside gene matches: 8. Per the germline V gene, CDR1 is SGHTA and CDR2 is FQGTGA. This CDR3 region has 17 residues. The CDR3 protein is CASSAPGTSGGPGELFF. DNA for the CDR3: TGTGCCAGCAGCGCCCCAGGGACTAGCGGGGGTCCCGGGGAGCTGTTTTTT.

CDR3 coding DNA: TGTGCCAGCTCACGGGGGGGGCCCCAGCATTTT. This gives the protein CASSRGGPQHF. This chain joins TRBV18 and TRBJ1-5; a possible D gene is TRBD1 (5 bases). CDR3 length: 11 amino acids. CDR1 KGHSH and CDR2 LQKENI come from the germline V gene. Trimming removed 4 bases at V and 9 bases at J, with 7 bases between.

The V and J genes are TRBV5-1 and TRBJ2-3; 12 positions match TRBD2. V dropped 1 base and J dropped 2; count of bases not matched to a gene: 8. The V gene's germline CDR1 is SGHRS and CDR2 YFSETQ. The CDR3 runs 18 residues. DNA for the CDR3: TGCGCCAGCAGCTTGCTTGGACTAGCGGGACGAAACACAGATACGCAGTATTTT. It is translated as CASSLLGLAGRNTDTQYF.

The chain has TRBV5-1 and TRBJ1-2; D is ambiguous. The CDR3 loop spans 12 amino acids. Between the trimmed V and J ends, which lost 0 bases and 8 bases, there was a span of 8 bases. The germline V gene encodes CDR1 SGHRS and CDR2 YFSETQ. The CDR3 DNA is TGCGCCAGCAGCTTGGGAGTGTCGGGCTACACCTTC. It encodes CASSLGVSGYTF.

This chain links TRBV28 with TRBJ2-3; TRBD2 matches at 12 bases. CDR3 size: 16 residues. Trimming cost V 4 bases and J 6 bases; bases outside gene matches: 8. Germline CDR1 is MDHEN and CDR2 is SYDVKM. CDR3 nucleotides: TGTGCCAGCAGTTCCCCTAGCGGGGGGGGATCCGATACGCAGTATTTT. Translation gives CASSSPSGGGSDTQYF.

This clone was picked up one time. This chain joins TRBV5-6 and TRBJ2-7, with D maybe TRBD2 (6 bases). V was clipped by 1 base and J by 5 bases, with 10 bases between them. CDR1 is SGHDT, CDR2 YYEEEE, per germline. The CDR3 is 13 amino acids. The CDR3 spells CASSLQWGDEQYF. The CDR3 nucleotides read TGTGCCAGCAGCTTGCAGTGGGGGGACGAGCAGTACTTC.

This sequence joins TRBV2 and TRBJ1-3, with TRBD1 as a possible D gene (6 bases). Looked up from germline, CDR1 is SNHLY and CDR2 is FYNNEI. The CDR3 sequence is 15 residues long. V lost 3 bases to trimming and J lost 2 bases, with 11 bases between them. The CDR3 DNA is TGTGCCAGCAGTGACCAGGGGTCTGCTGGAAACACCATATATTTT. It is translated as CASSDQGSAGNTIYF.

This chain uses TRBV7-9 with TRBJ1-2; possibly TRBD1 for D (6 bases). This CDR3 contains 12 residues. Per the germline V gene, CDR1 is SEHNR and CDR2 is FQNEAQ (reference sequence). V lost 5 bases and J lost 4, with 8 bases in between. The DNA of the CDR3 is TGTGCCAGCAGCCTACAGGGCTATGGCTACACCTTC. Its translation is CASSLQGYGYTF.

The chain carries TRBV6-5 and TRBJ1-4; a possible D gene is TRBD1 (6 bases). Germline-derived CDR1 and CDR2 are MNHEY and SVGAGI. Deletions cut 7 bases from V and 6 bases from J, with 9 bases between. This CDR3 contains 12 residues. CDR3 amino acids: CASKGGDEKLFF. In nucleotides, the CDR3 is TGTGCCAGCAAAGGGGGAGATGAAAAACTGTTTTTT.

This sequence joins TRBV7-2 and TRBJ2-2, with 8 bases aligning to TRBD1. Per the germline V gene, CDR1 is SGHTA and CDR2 is FQGNSA. CDR3 size: 17 residues. J lost 1 base, V lost 2 bases, and 6 bases had no gene match. CDR3 protein: CASSLTAGQGNTGELFF. The CDR3 nucleotides read TGTGCCAGCAGCTTAACAGCCGGACAGGGGAACACCGGGGAGCTGTTTTTT.

This clone was picked up a small number of times. The chain combines TRBV5-4 with TRBJ2-2; 9 bases align to TRBD2. The CDR3 loop spans 16 amino acids. CDR1 is SGHNT and CDR2 is YYREEE in the germline V gene (reference sequence). V shed 1 base, J shed 4 bases, and the junction held 5 bases outside the gene matches. CDR3 DNA sequence: TGTGCCAGCAGCTTGTATAGCGGGAGCGGCACCGGGGAGCTGTTTTTT. Amino acids: CASSLYSGSGTGELFF.

This clone was counted only a few times. The chain is built from TRBV4-2 and TRBJ2-3, with 10 bases that match TRBD2. CDR3 size: 16 residues. V was pared by 6 bases and J by 4 bases, with 10 bases of the junction left unmatched. Germline CDR1 reads LGHNA; CDR2 reads YNFKEQ. The CDR3 here is CASSPRAGGQADTQYF. CDR3 nucleotides: TGTGCCAGCAGTCCAAGAGCGGGGGGGCAGGCAGATACGCAGTATTTT.

This clone occurred a few times. This chain connects TRBV23-1 to TRBJ2-1; 7 nucleotides align to TRBD1. TRBV23-1 is an ORF; its function is uncertain. V shed 2 bases, J shed 1 base, and the junction held 14 bases outside the gene matches. The CDR3 has 19 residues. This CDR3 is CASSQPTKGTAKSYNEQFF. The CDR3 DNA is TGCGCCAGCAGTCAACCAACCAAGGGGACAGCTAAATCCTACAATGAGCAGTTCTTC.

This sequence joins TRBV5-4 and TRBJ2-5, with 12 positions matching TRBD2. V shed 4 bases, J shed 3 bases, and the junction held 4 bases outside the gene matches. CDR1 is SGHNT and CDR2 is YYREEE in the germline V gene (reference sequence). The CDR3 sequence is 15 residues long. The CDR3 is CASSPRTSGEETQYF. CDR3 coding DNA: TGTGCCAGCAGCCCTCGGACTAGCGGGGAAGAGACCCAGTACTTC.

The table lists this clone with a few counts. The rearrangement links TRBV27 to TRBJ1-1; D unresolved. V lost 5 bases and J 1 base, leaving 11 bases between the germline ends. The germline V gene encodes CDR1 MNHEY and CDR2 SMNVEV (reference sequence). CDR3 size: 14 residues. The CDR3 sequence: CASSTRRENTEAFF. The CDR3 DNA reads TGTGCCAGCAGTACCCGACGGGAGAACACTGAAGCTTTCTTT.

J is TRBJ2-2 and V is TRBV27; 7 nucleotides match TRBD2. Germline assignment: CDR1 MNHEY and CDR2 SMNVEV (reference sequence). The CDR3 runs to 16 residues. With 4 bases clipped from V and 8 bases from J, the junction kept 13 bases outside the gene matches. CDR3 sequence reads: CASSYGGSNLAGELFF. The CDR3 bases are TGTGCCAGCAGTTATGGCGGGAGCAACCTTGCTGGGGAGCTGTTTTTT.

Only a few counts were recorded for this clone. CDR3 protein: CASSRTGGEWGYTF. The DNA for the CDR3 is TGTGCCAGCAGCCGGACAGGGGGCGAGTGGGGCTACACCTTC. This chain links TRBV28 with TRBJ1-2; 11 positions match TRBD1. V shed 6 bases and J 8 bases; nucleotides not matched to a gene: 8. The CDR3 contains 14 residues. CDR1 and CDR2 (germline): MDHEN, SYDVKM.

This chain links TRBV28 with TRBJ1-2; 8 nucleotides agree with TRBD1. The CDR3 has 17 amino acids. CDR1 and CDR2 (germline): MDHEN, SYDVKM. Losses at the gene ends were 2 bases for V and 2 bases for J; bases not matched to a gene: 10. CDR3: CASSLGLGQAKNYGYTF. For the CDR3, the DNA is TGTGCCAGCAGTTTAGGGTTGGGACAGGCTAAGAACTATGGCTACACCTTC.

This chain links TRBV7-2 with TRBJ1-6, with 7 bases aligning to TRBD1. The trim removed 1 base at V and 7 bases at J, leaving 4 bases unmatched. The CDR3 consists of 15 residues. Germline assignment: CDR1 SGHTA and CDR2 FQGNSA. The DNA for the CDR3 is TGTGCCAGCAGCTTAGGTGGACAGGTCAATTCACCCCTCCACTTT. It yields the protein CASSLGGQVNSPLHF. Full variable domain (rest looked up from reference TRBV7-2 and TRBJ1-6): GAGVSQSPSNKVTEKGKDVELRCDPISGHTALYWYRQSLGQGLEFLIYFQGNSAPDKSGLPSDRFSAERTGGSVSTLTIQRTQQEDSAVYLCASSLGGQVNSPLHFGNGTRLTVT.

This chain links TRBV18 with TRBJ2-7; 13 bases agree with TRBD2. CDR1 and CDR2 (germline): KGHSH, LQKENI. V lost 3 bases to trimming and J lost 7 bases; unmatched junction nucleotides: 9. The CDR3 length is 16 residues. The CDR3, as DNA: TGTGCCAGCTCACCCCCCGGACTAGCGGGAGCTCGGGAGCAGTACTTC. It specifies CASSPPGLAGAREQYF.

The J gene is TRBJ1-1, the V gene TRBV2; 9 bases are a match to TRBD1. CDR1 SNHLY and CDR2 FYNNEI come from the germline V gene. Trimming cost V 4 bases and J 0 bases; bases outside gene matches: 9. CDR3 length equals 17 residues. This CDR3 is CASSGAPGQGMNTEAFF. In DNA, the CDR3 is TGTGCCAGCAGTGGAGCCCCGGGACAGGGAATGAACACTGAAGCTTTCTTT.

The chain links TRBV11-3 to TRBJ2-2; the match to TRBD1 covers 8 bases. V was pared by 5 bases and J by 0 bases, with 2 bases of the junction left unmatched. This CDR3 has 15 amino acids. Germline V gene sequence: CDR1 SGHNT, CDR2 YENEEA. The CDR3 here is CASSRTGSNTGELFF. The CDR3 DNA sequence: TGTGCCAGCAGCCGGACAGGGTCGAACACCGGGGAGCTGTTTTTT.

This sequence joins TRBV5-4 and TRBJ1-1; 9 bases are shared with TRBD1. This CDR3 region has 17 residues. Germline V gene sequence: CDR1 SGHNT, CDR2 YYREEE (reference sequence). Losses at the gene ends were 4 bases for V and 3 bases for J; bases not matched to a gene: 13. DNA for the CDR3: TGTGCCAGCAGCCGTGTCGGTATCAGGGACAGGGACACTGAAGCTTTCTTT. As protein: CASSRVGIRDRDTEAFF.

The chain joins TRBV18 to TRBJ1-1; 9 bases are shared with TRBD1. The ends lost 3 bases at V and 3 bases at J; junction bases unmatched: 8. There are 16 residues in the CDR3. Germline V gene data show CDR1 as KGHSH and CDR2 as LQKENI. In nucleotides, the CDR3 is TGTGCCAGCTCACCGTCCGGACAGGGGAAGGACACTGAAGCTTTCTTT. It specifies CASSPSGQGKDTEAFF.

This clone was recorded at least ten times. This chain joins TRBV6-4 and TRBJ1-2, with 7 bases that match TRBD1. Trimming took 1 base from V and 7 from J; bases not matched to a gene: 12. The germline gives CDR1 MRHNA, CDR2 SNTAGT. This CDR3 region has 16 residues. The CDR3 here is CASSDLFGGGPGGYTF. CDR3 sequence (DNA): TGTGCCAGCAGTGACTTATTTGGAGGGGGCCCAGGTGGCTACACCTTC.